A selection of T cell receptor beta chains follows, all from one sample in a study of radiation and T cells in renal cell carcinoma. Clones were sequenced by immunoSEQ multiplex PCR, and TCRdb holds only the in-frame ones, with some missing. Counted here are around 130,000 clones, approximately 90% occurring once; the ten biggest clones make up 5.5% to 6.5%. The source material was blood, sampled from a patient whose treatment included radiotherapy and nephrectomy. The receptor source for this set is a woman between 65 and 79 years old with renal cell carcinoma. Both conserved end residues are part of each CDR3. D genes are given only for firm matches. Rows give clone size only sometimes, using once, few, many, or a class for an expanded clone.

clone_size j_call d_call v_call cdr3_aa cdr3_nt
NA TRBJ2-6 TRBD1 TRBV5-4 CASSSGTGAHSGANVLTF TGTGCCAGCAGCTCCGGGACAGGGGCGCACTCTGGGGCCAACGTCCTGACTTTC
once TRBJ1-5 NA TRBV28 CASSLGNQPQHF TGTGCCAGCAGTTTGGGCAATCAGCCCCAGCATTTT
NA TRBJ1-5 NA TRBV27 CASSLSGRRLTNQPQHF TGTGCCAGCAGTTTATCGGGACGGCGCCTTACTAATCAGCCCCAGCATTTT
NA TRBJ1-1 NA TRBV6-1 CASSEALRGAEAFF TGTGCCAGCAGTGAAGCGCTTCGAGGGGCTGAAGCTTTCTTT
NA TRBJ2-7 NA TRBV9 CASSGRGSGRDEQYF TGTGCCAGCAGCGGTAGGGGTTCCGGAAGGGACGAGCAGTACTTC
few TRBJ2-4 NA TRBV5-6 CASSLERGDIQYF TGTGCCAGCAGCCTCGAAAGGGGGGACATTCAGTACTTC
few TRBJ1-1 NA TRBV19 CASSISGRMGDAFF TGTGCCAGTAGTATATCCGGTAGGATGGGGGATGCTTTCTTT
NA TRBJ1-3 NA TRBV7-2 CASSSNPGNTIYF TGTGCCAGCAGCTCTAACCCTGGAAACACCATATATTTT
NA TRBJ2-7 TRBD1 TRBV6-1 CASSTSRDRGYEQYF TGTGCCAGCAGTACCAGCAGAGACAGGGGGTACGAGCAGTACTTC
NA TRBJ2-7 NA TRBV6-5 CASSTGYEQYF TGTGCCAGCAGCACCGGCTACGAGCAGTACTTC
few TRBJ2-5 NA TRBV5-1 CASSQRQETQYF TGCGCCAGCAGTCAGCGGCAAGAGACCCAGTACTTC
NA TRBJ2-5 NA TRBV2 CASRGEDVETQYF TGTGCCAGCAGGGGTGAGGACGTGGAGACCCAGTACTTC